Below, 30 T cell receptor beta chains from the same sample are listed, as sequenced in a study of T cells in Graves' hyperthyroidism and ophthalmopathy. Amplified TCR beta CDR3 regions derived from RNA transcripts. First-round RT-PCR with HTBI primers amplified the TCR CDR3 region. TCRdb re-called the multiplex PCR reads with MiXCR, one entry per CDR3 protein. The top ten hold approximately 13% of the sample, which has 500,000 to 650,000 distinct CDR3 sequences, around 13% seen once. The sample consisted of blood. The receptors stem from a woman between 40 and 55 years old with Graves' hyperthyroidism.

Notes on this clonotype: Since a much larger clone is just one base distant, this may be a read error. J is TRBJ2-1 and V is TRBV2, with 7 bases matching TRBD2. The DNA end lines up better with TRBJ2-7; the J call may be wrong. CDR1 is SNHLY, CDR2 FYNNEI, per germline. The CDR3 totals 12 residues. The CDR3 sequence: CASGLDYNEQYF. Here the CDR3 DNA reads TGTGCCAGCGGACTAGACTACAATGAGCAGTACTTC.

V and J are TRBV10-2 and TRBJ2-3, with 11 nucleotides matching TRBD2. This CDR3 spans 17 amino acids. CDR1 WSHSY and CDR2 SAAADI come from the germline V gene. The V segment lost 3 bases and the J segment 4 bases; nucleotides outside the gene matches: 9. CDR3 nucleotides: TGCGCCAGCAGTGACTCTAGCGGGAGGATAGTCCCAGATACGCAGTATTTT. Translation: CASSDSSGRIVPDTQYF.

This clonotype occurred many times. The chain links TRBV11-2 to TRBJ1-2; D may be TRBD1 (5 bases). The CDR3 covers 15 residues. Germline V gives CDR1 SGHAT, CDR2 FQNNGV. V was trimmed by 3 bases and J by 2 bases, leaving 13 bases between them. The CDR3 spells CASSLGDGSNYGYTF. The CDR3 coding sequence is TGTGCCAGCAGCTTGGGGGACGGTTCAAACTATGGCTACACCTTC.

This clonotype has at least ten counts. CDR3 sequence (DNA): TGTGCCAGCAGATCGCAGGGGACACAAGAGACCCAGTACTTC. This sequence encodes CASRSQGTQETQYF. V usage is TRBV28 and J usage is TRBJ2-5, with a weak D call TRBD1 (6 bases). Germline V lookup: CDR1 MDHEN, CDR2 SYDVKM. V was shortened by 6 bases and J by 2 bases, with 13 bases between the two germline ends. The CDR3 has 14 residues.

This clonotype has at least ten counts. J is TRBJ1-4 and V is TRBV11-2, with 9 bases aligning to TRBD1. Germline-derived CDR1 and CDR2 are SGHAT and FQNNGV. The V gene end was trimmed by 4 bases and the J gene end by 8 bases; junction bases not matched to a gene: 5. CDR3 length: 14 amino acids. CDR3 region: CASSSGTGQEKLFF. The CDR3 DNA follows: TGTGCCAGCAGCTCCGGGACAGGGCAAGAAAAACTGTTTTTT.

This chain connects TRBV10-3 to TRBJ2-5; D might be TRBD1 (6 bases). The DNA end favors TRBJ2-1, so the J call may be wrong. Germline CDR1 reads ENHRY; CDR2 reads SYGVKD. The CDR3 consists of 14 residues. The CDR3 DNA is TGTGCCATCAGTGAGTCGGGACAACAAGAGACCCAGTTCTTC. This codes for CAISESGQQETQFF.

The table lists this clonotype with many counts. The rearrangement links TRBV7-8 to TRBJ2-3; D remains unclear. The germline CDR1 and CDR2 sequences are SGHVS and FQNEAQ. The germline V and J ends were trimmed by 5 bases and 5 bases, with 5 bases remaining between them. The CDR3 is 11 residues long. CDR3 sequence reads: CASSILDTQYF. CDR3 nucleotide sequence: TGTGCCAGCAGCATTTTAGATACGCAGTATTTT.

This clonotype was seen many times. The chain has TRBV7-9 and TRBJ2-3; TRBD2 aligns across 11 bases. The V and J ends lost 4 bases and 6 bases, in that order; junction bases with no gene match: 9. Looked up from germline, CDR1 is SEHNR and CDR2 is FQNEAQ (reference sequence). CDR3 length: 16 amino acids. The chain's CDR3 is CASSSGTSGLADTQYF. In nucleotides, the CDR3 is TGTGCCAGCAGCTCCGGGACTAGCGGTTTGGCGGATACGCAGTATTTT.

The CDR3 nucleotides are TGCAGCGTCGGAGCCGGGACAGGGTGCGAGACCCAGTACTTC. The encoded protein is CSVGAGTGCETQYF. The gene calls are TRBV29-1 and TRBJ2-5; 9 nucleotides agree with TRBD1. The J segment lost 5 bases and the V segment lost 6 bases, leaving 10 bases of the junction unmatched. The CDR3 totals 14 residues. Per germline, CDR1 SQVTM and CDR2 ANQGSEA.

This clonotype was recorded many times. This chain joins TRBV12-3 or TRBV12-4 and TRBJ2-2, with no clear D. V was pared by 3 bases and J by 10 bases, with 12 bases between. The CDR3 runs to 13 residues. CDR3 DNA sequence: TGTGCCAGCAGTTTCCCTGGTGTGGAGGAGCTGTTTTTT. It yields the protein CASSFPGVEELFF.

This clonotype has more than one count but fewer than ten. The chain is built from TRBV12-3 or TRBV12-4 and TRBJ1-2, with 9 bases lining up with TRBD1. The CDR3 covers 16 residues. The J segment lost 4 bases and the V segment lost 5 bases, leaving 11 bases of the junction unmatched. As DNA, the CDR3 is TGTGCCAGCAGTGGCCCCGGGACAGGGCGGCTCTATGGCTACACCTTC. Protein product: CASSGPGTGRLYGYTF.

This clonotype occurred a few times. This chain links TRBV15 with TRBJ1-2; D remains unclear. This CDR3 contains 13 residues. Trimming pared 4 bases from V and 1 base from J, leaving 7 bases between. Germline loops: CDR1 LNHNV, CDR2 YYDKDF (reference sequence). CDR3 sequence: CATSTGSNYGYTF. CDR3 bases: TGTGCCACCAGCACCGGGAGTAACTATGGCTACACCTTC.

This clonotype was detected ten times or more. The chain has TRBV18 and TRBJ2-1; D gene unclear. Per the germline V gene, CDR1 is KGHSH and CDR2 is LQKENI. The CDR3 spans 13 residues. V was cut by 3 bases and J by 9 bases, with 12 bases left in between. The CDR3 reads CASSPAARSEQFF. CDR3 in DNA: TGTGCCAGCTCACCGGCCGCTAGAAGTGAGCAGTTCTTC.

This clonotype appeared a few times. The chain joins TRBV5-1 to TRBJ2-3, with TRBD2 identical over 13 bases. V lost 6 bases, J lost 5 bases, and 6 bases stayed unmatched. The CDR3 is 15 amino acids. Germline CDR1 SGHRS, CDR2 YFSETQ. CDR3 sequence: CASKGTSGALDTQYF. CDR3 coding DNA: TGCGCCAGCAAGGGGACTAGCGGGGCCCTAGATACGCAGTATTTT.

The chain has TRBV7-2 and TRBJ2-5; 12 nucleotides agree with TRBD2. Trimming cost V 5 bases and J 5 bases; bases outside gene matches: 6. Germline V gives CDR1 SGHTA, CDR2 FQGNSA. The CDR3 is made up of 15 amino acids. DNA for the CDR3: TGTGCCAGCAGCACTCGACTAGCGGGAGAGGAGACCCAGTACTTC. Translating it yields CASSTRLAGEETQYF.

This clonotype appeared a few times. The chain couples TRBV10-1 to TRBJ1-6, with D possibly TRBD1 on 5 matching bases. The CDR3 consists of 14 residues. CDR1 is WNHNN and CDR2 is SYGVQD in the germline V gene (reference sequence). Deletions cut 2 bases from V and 9 bases from J, with 11 bases between. CDR3: CASSESVGASPLHF. The CDR3 DNA sequence: TGCGCCAGCAGTGAGAGCGTCGGGGCTTCACCCCTCCACTTT.

Turning to this clonotype: A much larger clone differs from this one at a single base, so this may be a read error. The genes are TRBV12-3 or TRBV12-4 and TRBJ2-7; the D is unclear. The CDR3 is 14 residues long. CDR3 sequence reads: CVSSKTGPSREQYF. In DNA, the CDR3 is TGTGTCAGCAGTAAAACCGGACCCTCTCGCGAGCAGTACTTC.

This clonotype was recorded many times. This chain's CDR3 is CASSLSLGQAYGYTF. For the CDR3, the DNA is TGTGCCAGCAGTTTATCTTTGGGACAGGCCTATGGCTACACCTTC. The genes are TRBV28 and TRBJ1-2; 8 bases match TRBD1. The CDR3 is 15 amino acids. With V trimmed by 1 base and J by 4 bases, 5 bases remained unmatched. CDR1 and CDR2 (germline): MDHEN, SYDVKM.

V is TRBV5-1 and J is TRBJ2-1; TRBD2 matches 10 bases. Trimming cost V 4 bases and J 7 bases; bases outside gene matches: 8. The V gene's germline CDR1 is SGHRS and CDR2 YFSETQ. There are 15 residues in the CDR3. Here the CDR3 DNA reads TGCGCCAGCAGCCCCAGCGGGAGGGCCAATAATGAGCAGTTCTTC. Translated: CASSPSGRANNEQFF.

In this sample, this clonotype turned up many times. The CDR3 reads CASSYRTGSADTQYF. As DNA, the CDR3 is TGTGCCAGCAGTTACCGCACAGGATCGGCAGATACGCAGTATTTT. The chain employs TRBV6-1 and TRBJ2-3; possibly TRBD1 for D (5 bases). The CDR3 length is 15 residues. The V gene lost 5 bases and the J gene lost 4 bases, with 16 bases spanning the gap. Germline-derived CDR1 and CDR2 are MNHNS and SASEGT.

This clonotype came up many times. The J gene is TRBJ2-7, the V gene TRBV12-5; 7 bases align to TRBD1. In germline, CDR1 is LGHNT, CDR2 FRNRAP. The CDR3 is 13 amino acids. V was clipped by 11 bases and J by 3 bases; unmatched bases: 10. The CDR3 is CAWTTGTVYEQYF. The DNA of the CDR3 is TGTGCTTGGACGACCGGGACAGTCTACGAGCAGTACTTC.

Of note for this clonotype: The junction does not match germline at one end; this may be a read error. The CDR3 coding sequence is TGTGCCAGTAGCCTATCTACCACCGGGGGGCTGTTTTTT. This encodes CASSLSTTGGLFF. The chain employs TRBV19 and TRBJ2-2, with D possibly being TRBD2 (6 bases). The germline V gene has CDR1 LNHDA and CDR2 SQIVND (reference sequence). There are 13 residues in the CDR3. Filled out from reference TRBV19 and TRBJ2-2, the complete variable domain reads DGGITQSPKYLFRKEGQNVTLSCEQNLNHDAMYWYRQDPGQGLRLIYYSQIVNDFQKGDIAEGYSVSREKKESFPLTVTSAQKNPTAFYLCASSLSTTGGLFFGEGSRLTVL.

Of note for this clonotype: A much larger clone differs by one base, so this may be a read error. The chain links TRBV20-1 to TRBJ2-1, with D tentatively TRBD2 (7 bases). This CDR3 spans 14 amino acids. Germline CDR1 DFQATT, CDR2 SNEGSKA (reference sequence). With 6 bases removed from V and 4 bases from J, the gap between germline ends came to 16 bases. The CDR3 is CSASGLRGYNEQFF. Written as DNA, the CDR3 is TGCAGTGCGTCGGGACTAAGGGGGTACAATGAGCAGTTCTTC.

This clonotype was counted ten times or more. The chain combines TRBV6-1 with TRBJ2-5; 12 bases map to TRBD1. The CDR3 contains 16 residues. Germline CDR1 reads MNHNS; CDR2 reads SASEGT. V gave up 3 bases and J gave up 5 bases; unmatched junction bases: 7. The CDR3 region is CASSETGTGGWETQYF. DNA for the CDR3: TGTGCCAGCAGTGAGACCGGGACAGGGGGCTGGGAGACCCAGTACTTC.

The sample holds a few counts of this clonotype. This sequence joins TRBV7-6 and TRBJ2-7, with TRBD1 identical over 7 bases. V lost 1 base, J lost 4 bases, and 10 bases stayed unmatched. CDR3 length equals 16 residues. Germline CDR1 and CDR2: SGHVS and FNYEAQ. CDR3 loop: CASSLGVGTDGYEQYF. DNA for the CDR3: TGTGCCAGCAGCTTAGGCGTTGGGACAGATGGTTACGAGCAGTACTTC.

This chain uses TRBV10-1 with TRBJ2-7, with TRBD2 matching over 10 bases. J gave up 7 bases and V 0 bases, and 9 bases lay outside the gene matches. The CDR3 runs to 16 residues. Germline loops: CDR1 WNHNN, CDR2 SYGVQD (reference sequence). This CDR3 is CASSESYKGLAREQYF. DNA for the CDR3: TGCGCCAGCAGTGAGTCTTATAAGGGACTAGCGAGGGAGCAGTACTTC.

In its sample, this clonotype was seen many times. The chain recombines TRBV20-1 with TRBJ1-1; 7 bases are a match to TRBD1. Germline trimming cut 0 bases from V and 5 bases from J; bases unmatched to any gene: 9. Germline values: CDR1 DFQATT, CDR2 SNEGSKA (reference sequence). The CDR3 runs 15 residues. CDR3 nucleotides: TGCAGTGCTAGAGATCCAAGACAGGGTGAAACTGAAGCTTTCTTT. This translates into CSARDPRQGETEAFF.

This clonotype was recorded at least ten times. In nucleotides, the CDR3 is TGCAGTGCTAGAGACCCGAACCATACCTCCTATGGCTACACCTTC. It yields the protein CSARDPNHTSYGYTF. The chain joins TRBV20-1 to TRBJ1-2; D remains unclear. The V gene's germline CDR1 is DFQATT and CDR2 SNEGSKA (reference sequence). V gave up 0 bases and J gave up 4 bases, with 15 bases separating them. The CDR3 has 15 residues.

This clonotype appeared once. This chain connects TRBV6-5 to TRBJ1-6, with TRBD1 matching 8 bases. V trimming: 2 bases; J trimming: 6 bases; junction bases outside the gene matches: 3. Per the germline V gene, CDR1 is MNHEY and CDR2 is SVGAGI. The CDR3 has 15 amino acids. CDR3 nucleotides: TGTGCCAGCAGTTACGCGGGACAGGTTAATTCACCCCTCCACTTT. Protein product: CASSYAGQVNSPLHF.

Ten or more counts support this clonotype. The chain has TRBV7-9 and TRBJ1-5; D unresolved. The CDR3 is 12 amino acids. V was pared by 1 base and J by 3 bases, with 1 base between. Germline CDR1 SEHNR, CDR2 FQNEAQ (reference sequence). The CDR3 spells CASSLDNQPQHF. As DNA, the CDR3 is TGTGCCAGCAGCTTAGACAATCAGCCCCAGCATTTT.